Listed below are T cell receptor beta chains from one sample, sequenced in a study of blood T cells in healthy people across ages. TCRdb independently ran MiXCR on the 5' RACE reads; one entry per CDR3 protein. The data contain fewer than 2,000,000 distinct CDR3 sequences, 30% to 40% of them singletons. Sequencing used blood. All receptors come from a woman in her twenties or thirties in good health. CDR3s include the opening cysteine and the closing phenylalanine or tryptophan. D genes are given only for firm matches. Size is omitted from some rows. Given values are once, few, many or a class for expanded clones.

d_gene,v_gene,abundance,j_gene,CDR3nt,CDR3aa
TRBD1,TRBV6-6,few,TRBJ2-5,TGTGCCAGCAGCAGGGGGTATGGGGTCCAAGAGACCCAGTACTTC,CASSRGYGVQETQYF
TRBD2,TRBV3-1,few,TRBJ2-7,TGTGCCAGCAGCCAAGATTACGGGGGGTCCTACGAGCAGTACTTC,CASSQDYGGSYEQYF
TRBD1,TRBV29-1,few,TRBJ1-2,TGCAGCGTTGAAGATGACAGGGGGTATGGCTACACCTTC,CSVEDDRGYGYTF
.,TRBV5-6,.,TRBJ2-2,TGTGCCAGCAGCTTCGGCCGGGGCGGGGAGCTGTTTTTT,CASSFGRGGELFF
.,TRBV10-2,.,TRBJ2-7,TGCGCCAGCAGTGCGTTCCGGCCCATAGGGCACGAGCAGTACTTC,CASSAFRPIGHEQYF
.,TRBV9,few,TRBJ2-4,TGTGCCAGCAGCGTAGGGGAGAAAAACATTCAGTACTTC,CASSVGEKNIQYF
TRBD1,TRBV12-3/TRBV12-4,.,TRBJ1-2,TGTGCCAGCAGTTTAGCACAGGGGGCTGGCTACACCTTC,CASSLAQGAGYTF
.,TRBV9,.,TRBJ2-7,TGTGCCAGCAGCGTAGGCCCTTTGGGGTACGAGCAGTACTTC,CASSVGPLGYEQYF
.,TRBV29-1,.,TRBJ1-1,TGCAGCCTTTACCCGGCACCGGGGACTGAAGCTTTCTTT,CSLYPAPGTEAFF
.,TRBV7-2,.,TRBJ1-2,TGTGCCAGCAGCTTCTTCACGAGCTCCCCCGCAGGGAAAAACTATGGCTACACCTTC,CASSFFTSSPAGKNYGYTF
.,TRBV28,.,TRBJ1-1,TGTGCCAGCAGTACCCCATCGAGGGGCTTGAACACTGAAGCTTTCTTT,CASSTPSRGLNTEAFF
.,TRBV28,.,TRBJ2-4,TGTGCCAGCAGAGCGGGACACCTAGCCAAAAACATTCAGTACTTC,CASRAGHLAKNIQYF
.,TRBV4-1,.,TRBJ1-1,TGCGCCAGCAGCCAACAGGGTTTCCGTGAAGCTTTCTTT,CASSQQGFREAFF
TRBD1,TRBV29-1,few,TRBJ2-2,TGCAGTGTTTGGACAGGGACCACCGGGGAGCTGTTTTTT,CSVWTGTTGELFF
TRBD1,TRBV11-2,few,TRBJ2-5,TGTGCCAGCAGCCCTGGACAGGGGCTTTGGGAGACCCAGTACTTC,CASSPGQGLWETQYF
TRBD1,TRBV12-3/TRBV12-4,many,TRBJ1-6,TGTGCCAGCAGAGCACAGGGGGCGCTTAATTCACCCCTCCACTTT,CASRAQGALNSPLHF
.,TRBV28,few,TRBJ2-7,TGTGCCAGCAGGGAGGACAGTCTAAATAACGAGCAGTACTTC,CASREDSLNNEQYF
.,TRBV29-1,.,TRBJ1-2,TGCAGCGTGGGGGGGGCGGATGGCTACACCTTC,CSVGGADGYTF
TRBD2,TRBV30,few,TRBJ2-1,TGTGCCTGGAGTGCTCACACCCGTTTTCTAGCGGGGGTCGAGCAGTTCTTC,CAWSAHTRFLAGVEQFF
.,TRBV4-1,few,TRBJ1-2,TGCGCCAGCAGCCAGCGAGTGGGGGATAACTATGGCTACACCTTC,CASSQRVGDNYGYTF
TRBD2,TRBV20-1,.,TRBJ2-7,TGCAGTGCTAGAGGACTCGGGGACTACAACTACGAGCAGTACTTC,CSARGLGDYNYEQYF
.,TRBV10-3,many,TRBJ2-7,TGTGCCATCACCGAAGGAGGGTTCTACGAGCAGTACTTC,CAITEGGFYEQYF
.,TRBV9,.,TRBJ2-7,TGTGCCAGCAGCGTAGCTACTCGAGGAGTCAATGAGCAGTACTTC,CASSVATRGVNEQYF
TRBD2,TRBV29-1,.,TRBJ2-1,TGCAGCGTGTGGGGCATACTAGCGGGCCTTAATGAGCAGTTCTTC,CSVWGILAGLNEQFF
.,TRBV9,.,TRBJ2-3,TGTGCCAGCAGCGCCACACTACAGGAATCAGATACGCAGTATTTT,CASSATLQESDTQYF
.,TRBV20-1,few,TRBJ1-2,TGCAGTGCTAGAGCGACAGACTATGGCTACACCTTC,CSARATDYGYTF
.,TRBV12-3/TRBV12-4,.,TRBJ2-3,TGTGCCAGCAGTGCCCACTTGGGGTCGGATACGCAGTATTTT,CASSAHLGSDTQYF
TRBD1,TRBV5-1,.,TRBJ2-1,TGCGCCAGCAGCTCCCCGACAGGGAACCATAATGAGCGGTTCTTC,CASSSPTGNHNERFF
.,TRBV12-3/TRBV12-4,many,TRBJ2-3,TGTGCCAGCAGTCACACATCTTCCACAGATACGCAGTATTTT,CASSHTSSTDTQYF
.,TRBV20-1,.,TRBJ1-4,TGCAGTGCTAGGCCCCCTCCTTGGGCGCACAATGAAAAACTGTTTTTT,CSARPPPWAHNEKLFF
.,TRBV30,.,TRBJ2-4,TGTGCCGGTTCTATAGGCCACAACATTCAGTACTTC,CAGSIGHNIQYF
TRBD2,TRBV4-2,.,TRBJ2-3,TGTGCCAGCAGCCAAGAGCTCGGGGGGGGCACAGATACGCAGTATTTT,CASSQELGGGTDTQYF
.,TRBV28,.,TRBJ1-2,TGTGCCAGCAGTTCCAACCAACAGGGATACTATGGCTACACCTTC,CASSSNQQGYYGYTF
.,TRBV9,few,TRBJ1-2,TGTGCCAGCAGCGGGCTCCGCTCCCCCGGAGGCTACACCTTC,CASSGLRSPGGYTF
.,TRBV12-2,.,TRBJ2-5,TGTGCAAGTCGCTGGAATAGCGGGGGGCAAGAGACCCAGTACTTC,CASRWNSGGQETQYF
.,TRBV28,few,TRBJ1-2,TGTGCCAGCAGTTCGGGGACGGCCTTGGGCTACACCTTC,CASSSGTALGYTF
.,TRBV3-1,few,TRBJ1-6,TGTGCCAGCAGCTACGGGACGGCATATAATTCACCCCTCCACTTT,CASSYGTAYNSPLHF
.,TRBV20-1,few,TRBJ1-1,TGCAGTGCTAGAGGCTTACAGGAGGCGAACACTGAAGCTTTCTTT,CSARGLQEANTEAFF
.,TRBV20-1,few,TRBJ1-1,TGCAGTGCCGACAGACAGGTGAACACTGAAGCTTTCTTT,CSADRQVNTEAFF
.,TRBV20-1,few,TRBJ2-5,TGCAGTGCTAGAGATCGGGGCATGCAGGAGACCCAGTACTTT,CSARDRGMQETQYF